This TCR beta chain was observed in a study of blood T cells in healthy people across ages (dated by TCRdb to between 2014 and 2016). In the study overall: In model experiments, roughly one uniquely barcoded TCR beta cDNA molecule per two T cells was captured by template switching. To track age-related changes in TCR beta repertoire diversity, the study relied on deep sequencing normalized with unique cDNA molecular identifiers. Two additional independent replicas of 1 million unique cDNA reads from the same blood draw were analyzed for two donors (one aged 18 to 30 and one aged 80 or older). To avoid experimental bias, donors of different ages were randomly spread across the sequencing lanes. Four age groups were formed from the donors: young (average around 15 years), middle-aged (more than 35), aged (around 68) and long-lived (about 75). Study-wide conclusions, independent of this receptor: Conclusive comparison of naive and antigen-experienced compartments was prevented by the profiling of bulk unsorted PBMCs. Estimates of total diversity based on one million sequenced T cells were considered lower bounds and underestimates. The percentage of naive T cells measured by flow cytometry correlated strongly with observed TCR beta diversity. Donor CMV infection status was unknown, potentially confounding age-related changes in expanded clonotypes. Compared with the aged group, the long-lived group had more naive CD4+ T cells, fewer expanded clones and increased TCR diversity, a pattern suggesting age selection. Observed TCR beta diversity per million T cells fell roughly linearly with age, and a significant reduction was already apparent by age approximately 41.

Receptors were amplified or captured by 5' RACE. Instrument used: Illumina HiSeq 2500. A second PCR of 7 to 11 cycles was performed with a sample-barcoded 5' primer and a J-beta primer mix. A template-switch 5' adaptor carrying 12 random nucleotides introduced a unique molecular identifier onto each TCR beta cDNA molecule. At least 2.5 million CDR3-containing paired-end reads were obtained from each sample. First-strand cDNA was synthesized from all RNA with the Mint cDNA synthesis kit, primed by a TRBC-specific oligonucleotide. Following uracil-DNA glycosylase treatment, a first 18-cycle PCR with universal primers M1SS and BC2_uni_R was performed on all cDNA. The study's own analysis went as follows. Normalization of each sample was performed by random selection of 1 million high-quality reads, each carrying a distinct molecular identifier. Instead of being binned into consensus sequences, reads that shared molecular identifiers were thrown out. MiTCR, run with a Q25 quality threshold and the strictest error-elimination algorithm, handled CDR3 identification, clonotype clustering and error correction. A nonparametric unseen species model using Euler transformation provided a lower-bound estimate of total TCR beta diversity. TCRdb's own reprocessing of the public reads used fastp at Q25 and MiXCR and kept productive beta chains. Every entry covers one CDR3 protein and lists the most common genes and DNA from its rows. TCRdb assigned the V and J calls; the authors' analysis was not used. This sample is represented by about 570,000 distinct CDR3 sequences; about 26% of them were singletons. Jointly, the top ten make up 18% of the sample.

CDR1 is given as MNHEY and CDR2 as SVGEGT, both from the germline V gene. CDR3 length: 15 amino acids, cysteine to phenylalanine. The DNA shown is the 45-base CDR3, in frame from base 1. To note about this clonotype: The specificity of this receptor is unknown. One junction end does not reproduce the germline sequence, and a read error may be involved.

Donors were roughly 40 systemically healthy Caucasian individuals from Russia aged roughly 6 to 90 years. Ten milliliters of peripheral blood were drawn from each donor into EDTA-treated Vacutainer tubes. Ficoll-Paque density-gradient centrifugation was used to isolate PBMCs, with at least 6 million per sample. Trizol reagent was used to extract total RNA from PBMCs, with at least 6 micrograms per sample. For every donor, flow cytometry on a PBMC aliquot measured the percentage of naive CD45RAhigh/CD27high T cells. Sample: blood. The sequence joins TRBV6-2 or TRBV6-3 to TRBJ2-6, and TRBD2 may be the D gene, going by 5 matching bases. The receptor's source is a woman aged 70-85 years in good health. The DNA sequence is as follows: TGTGCCAACAGTTCCGCGGGCTCTGGGGCCAACGTCCTGACTTTC. This translates into CANSSAGSGANVLTF.